The T cell receptor beta chain under discussion was sequenced for a study of blood T cell repertoires in COVID-19. Across the whole study: Acute and convalescent COVID-19 samples came from the United States, Italy and Spain.

Libraries were prepared by immunoSEQ multiplex PCR; TCRdb keeps only in-frame clonotypes and omits some of them. Seen here are under 300,000 clones, 80% to 90% observed once, and the top ten hold approximately 3%. J gave up 3 bases and V 1 base, and 6 bases lay outside the gene matches. The CDR3 extends over 15 amino acids. The V gene's germline CDR1 is SGHTA and CDR2 FQGNSA. This clone was seen only once. The sequencing sample was made of peripheral blood. The chain uses TRBV7-2 and TRBJ2-7; 7 nucleotides agree with TRBD2. The clonotype comes from a woman aged 25 to 39 with active or convalescent COVID-19. The CDR3 nucleotides are TGTGCCAGCAGCTTAGAGAGGGGAGGGCGCTACGAGCAGTACTTC. Encoded protein: CASSLERGGRYEQYF.